Presented here are 5 T cell receptor beta chains from one specimen sequenced in a study of OX40 agonist ivuxolimab in advanced cancers. Clones were sequenced by immunoSEQ multiplex PCR, and TCRdb holds only the in-frame ones, with some missing. The repertoire holds about 18,000 clones, with about two thirds as singletons. The sequencing here drew on CD4+ or CD8+ T cells sorted from blood, taken in a trial of the OX40 agonist ivuxolimab. The origin of the receptors is an adult with an advanced solid tumor such as melanoma, head and neck, liver or kidney cancer.

This clone was found a few times. The chain carries TRBV25-1 and TRBJ2-3, with D uncertain. The CDR3 extends over 12 amino acids. The germline gives CDR1 MGHDK, CDR2 SYGVNS. The V end lost 3 bases, the J end lost 4 bases, and 5 bases lay between the germline ends. DNA for the CDR3: TGTGCCAGCAGTGAGGTCGCAGATACGCAGTATTTT. Its protein is CASSEVADTQYF.

J is TRBJ2-3 and V is TRBV11-2, with 7 positions matching TRBD2. V lost 3 bases, J lost 1 base, and 1 base stayed unmatched. The CDR3 loop spans 14 amino acids. Germline V gene data show CDR1 as SGHAT and CDR2 as FQNNGV. In DNA, the CDR3 is TGTGCCAGCAGCTTGGGAGGGGGCACAGATACGCAGTATTTT. The encoded protein is CASSLGGGTDTQYF.

The chain combines TRBV12-5 with TRBJ2-3; 12 nucleotides align to TRBD2. Looked up from germline, CDR1 is LGHNT and CDR2 is FRNRAP. This CDR3 is 18 amino acids long. V gave up 1 base and J gave up 3 bases; unmatched junction bases: 8. The CDR3: CASGLARTGTSGTDTQYF. CDR3 nucleotides: TGTGCTAGTGGTTTGGCCAGAACCGGGACTAGCGGGACAGATACGCAGTATTTT.

The chain employs TRBV6-5 and TRBJ1-1; D not certain. CDR1 and CDR2 from the germline V gene are MNHEY and SVGAGI. V lost 10 bases, J lost 5 bases, and 11 bases lay in between. This CDR3 is 11 amino acids long. In DNA, the CDR3 is TGTGCCACCCTTACACGAACTGAAGCTTTCTTT. Translating gives CATLTRTEAFF.

V is TRBV9 and J is TRBJ2-7, with D possibly TRBD1 on 5 matching bases. CDR1 is SGDLS, CDR2 YYNGEE, per germline. The CDR3 has 14 amino acids. The V end was cut by 0 bases, the J end by 7 bases, with 14 bases between. CDR3 loop: CASSVEVGVKEQYF. The CDR3 nucleotides are TGTGCCAGCAGCGTAGAAGTAGGGGTAAAAGAGCAGTACTTC.